Reported below is one TCR beta chain. The antigen is not known. This sample is drawn from a study of OX40 agonist ivuxolimab in advanced cancers. Some clones are missing from TCRdb's copy, which holds only in-frame ones; the method was immunoSEQ multiplex PCR. The table lists about 110,000 clones, under 95% of them singletons. Whole-study findings and limits: Compared with CD4+, CD8+ T cells on average had more expanded clones. The study observed clonal expansion of CD4+ and CD8+ blood T cells by week 6 at 0.1 to 3.0 mg/kg.

Germline-derived CDR1 and CDR2 are SQVTM and ANQGSEA. Trimming cost V 2 bases and J 2 bases, with 10 bases left between them. The CDR3 is made up of 13 amino acids. The V and J genes are TRBV29-1 and TRBJ2-7, with D possibly being TRBD1 (5 bases). The material was CD4+ or CD8+ T cells sorted from blood, obtained in a trial of the OX40 agonist ivuxolimab. The receptor was derived from an adult with an advanced solid tumor such as melanoma, head and neck, liver or kidney cancer. This CDR3 reads CSVESRGAYEQYF. The DNA for the CDR3 is TGCAGCGTTGAATCAAGGGGCGCCTACGAGCAGTACTTC.